This T cell receptor beta chain was captured in a study of blood T cell repertoires in COVID-19. Turning to the study itself: Sites across the United States, Italy and Spain contributed samples from acute and convalescent COVID-19.

Seattle participants joined during active infection and were tracked over time. Trimming cost V 8 bases and J 2 bases, with 16 bases left between them. Germline CDR1 and CDR2: MNHEY and SMNVEV (reference sequence). This CDR3 spans 14 amino acids. Original handling: Reference gene primer amplification gave nucleated cell count estimates. This table comes from immunoSEQ multiplex PCR, and its TCRdb copy is limited to in-frame clones, with some not included. V and J calls and clone size follow that table, whereas D and trimming were derived from the DNA. Of 200,000 to 250,000 clones listed, around four fifths are singletons.

The origin of this receptor is a woman in her seventies with COVID-19, enrolled during active disease. Sequenced input: peripheral blood. The chain has TRBV27 and TRBJ2-7; a weak D match, TRBD2 (5 bases). This CDR3 reads CASQTLGNPYEQYF. CDR3 DNA sequence: TGTGCCAGCCAAACCCTCGGGAATCCCTACGAGCAGTACTTC.